Sequencing of this T cell receptor beta chain was carried out in a study of T cells in Graves' hyperthyroidism and ophthalmopathy. Points from the study as a whole: The model made its ophthalmopathy prediction, and onset followed a median approximately six months later.

The CDR3 extends over 16 amino acids. In germline, CDR1 is MDHEN, CDR2 SYDVKM. The junction had 7 bases not matched to a gene; V was cut back by 5 bases and J by 5 bases. This clonotype occurred many times. No antigen is known for it. RNA transcripts provided the source from which TCR beta CDR3 regions were amplified. During a first-round RT-PCR of the TCR CDR3, the HTBI primer set was used. TCRdb reanalysed the multiplex PCR reads using MiXCR and keeps one entry per CDR3 protein. Of approximately 420,000 distinct CDR3 sequences listed, around 15% were seen once; the top ten hold 4% to 6.5%. Pregnant or lactating patients were excluded, as were those with uncontrolled infection or other autoimmune disease. Diagnosis rested on symptoms, serum thyroxine and TRAb, thyroid ultrasound, and orbital computed tomography. Fresh peripheral blood, more than 8 ml of it, supplied the PBMCs.

The receptor's source is a woman aged 18 to 35 with Graves' hyperthyroidism. The source material was blood. The rearrangement joins TRBV28 to TRBJ2-3; 13 nucleotides agree with TRBD2. The CDR3 here is CASSPGLAGEVDTQYF. CDR3 bases: TGTGCCAGCAGTCCCGGACTAGCGGGAGAGGTAGATACGCAGTATTTT.